The rows below give T cell receptor beta chains drawn from one sample of a study of shared clonotypes between healthy human individuals. Produced via immunoSEQ multiplex PCR; TCRdb's table is partial and in-frame only. This sample has roughly 1.5 million clones, with 95% to 99% found just once. Material: naive CD4+ T cells sorted from blood. The receptors shown here come from a man aged 25 to 45 in good health. Both conserved end residues are part of each CDR3. A D gene is named only where the DNA matches it firmly. Clone size is given for some rows only: seen once, a few or many times, or a class if the clone is expanded.

>-|-|TRBV5-1|TRBJ2-3
TGCGCCAGTCATCAAACACCCGAAAGCACAGATACGCAGTATTTT
CASHQTPESTDTQYF
>-|TRBD2|TRBV29-1|TRBJ2-7
TGCAGCGTCTATTTCGGGCTAGCGGGAAGCTCCTACGAGCAGTACTTC
CSVYFGLAGSSYEQYF
>-|-|TRBV4-3|TRBJ2-7
TGCGCCAGCAGCCAAGATCCGGGAGCGGTGTACGAGCAGTACTTC
CASSQDPGAVYEQYF
>-|-|TRBV19|TRBJ2-1
TGTGCCAGTAGTATCTTCCCTGGGACGTCGTCCTACAATGAGCAGTTCTTC
CASSIFPGTSSYNEQFF
>-|TRBD1|TRBV18|TRBJ2-7
TGTGCCAGCTCACTTTCGGGACAGGGAAGCTCCTACGAGCAGTACTTC
CASSLSGQGSSYEQYF
>-|-|TRBV7-9|TRBJ2-1
TGTGCCAGCAGCTTAGGTCTATCTTCGGGATACAATGAGCAGTTCTTC
CASSLGLSSGYNEQFF
>-|TRBD2|TRBV5-1|TRBJ2-5
TGCGCCAGCAGCCCTGGACTAGCGGGAGTTGTAGAGACCCAGTACTTC
CASSPGLAGVVETQYF
>-|TRBD1|TRBV6-1|TRBJ2-7
TGTGCCAGCAGTGCGGGGACAGTAACCTACGAGCAGTACTTC
CASSAGTVTYEQYF
>-|-|TRBV5-4|TRBJ2-7
TGTGCCAGCAGCTTGGAACGGCCCTACGAGCAGTACTTC
CASSLERPYEQYF
>-|-|TRBV28|TRBJ2-1
TGTGCCAGCAGCTCACCTCAGGGGAACTCCTACAATGAGCAGTTCTTC
CASSSPQGNSYNEQFF
>-|-|TRBV6-1|TRBJ1-1
TGTGCCAGCAGTGAACAGGGCTCGAACACTGAAGCTTTCTTT
CASSEQGSNTEAFF
>-|-|TRBV5-1|TRBJ2-2
TGCGCCAGCAGCTTGGGAGCGAACACCGGGGAGCTGTTTTTT
CASSLGANTGELFF
>-|-|TRBV30|TRBJ2-3
TGTGCCTGGAGTGAAATTTCGGCCCCCGTAAGTGATACGCAGTATTTT
CAWSEISAPVSDTQYF
>-|TRBD1|TRBV15|TRBJ2-7
TGTGCCACCAGCGTACCGGGACAGGGTTCAGGCGAGCAGTACTTC
CATSVPGQGSGEQYF
>-|TRBD1|TRBV11-2|TRBJ2-1
TGTGCCAGCAGCTTAGACGTACAGGGGAAGCAGTTCTTC
CASSLDVQGKQFF
>-|-|TRBV5-1|TRBJ2-7
TGCGCCAGCAGCTTGGTAACGGAGGCTGGCTACGAGCAGTACTTC
CASSLVTEAGYEQYF
>-|-|TRBV7-3|TRBJ1-1
TGTGCCAGCAGCCCCCGGGACGGAGAAGCTTTCTTT
CASSPRDGEAFF
>-|-|TRBV5-6|TRBJ1-4
TGTGCCAGCAGCCTCCCAGGGGTTGGGGAAAAACTGTTTTTT
CASSLPGVGEKLFF
>-|-|TRBV6-6|TRBJ2-3
TGTGCCAGCACAGGAGTAGAACTATTTAGGGATACGCAGTATTTT
CASTGVELFRDTQYF
>once|-|TRBV6-1|TRBJ2-7
TGTGCCAGCACAGGAGGCAGACAAATCTACGAGCAGTACTTC
CASTGGRQIYEQYF
>-|TRBD1|TRBV7-9|TRBJ1-2
TGTGCCAGCAGCTCGCCCGGGACAGGGGGCGCGGATGGCTACACCTTC
CASSSPGTGGADGYTF
>-|TRBD1|TRBV29-1|TRBJ2-1
TGCAGCGCAGTAAGGGACAGGGGTTACAATGAGCAGTTCTTC
CSAVRDRGYNEQFF
>-|-|TRBV5-4|TRBJ2-7
TGTGCCAGCAGCTTAGGACGGGAGTACGAGCAGTACTTC
CASSLGREYEQYF
>-|-|TRBV28|TRBJ2-7
TGTGCCAGCAGTTTATCGGGTGCGTACGAGCAGTACTTC
CASSLSGAYEQYF
>-|TRBD1|TRBV5-6|TRBJ2-7
TGTGCCAGCAGCGGTGGGACAGGCTACGAGCAGTACTTC
CASSGGTGYEQYF
>once|TRBD2|TRBV18|TRBJ2-1
TGTGCCAGCTCACCGTTGAGCGGGGACAATGAGCAGTTCTTC
CASSPLSGDNEQFF
>-|-|TRBV7-3|TRBJ2-2
TGTGCCAGCAGCTTATTCACGACAGAAAGTTACACCGGGGAGCTGTTTTTT
CASSLFTTESYTGELFF
>-|-|TRBV5-1|TRBJ2-7
TGCGCCAGCAGCGGTTACGAGTCCGGTGGAACGTCCTACGAGCAGTACTTC
CASSGYESGGTSYEQYF
>-|-|TRBV6-4|TRBJ1-5
TGTGCCAGCAGTGACTTTCTAGGTAATCAGCCCCAGCATTTT
CASSDFLGNQPQHF
>-|-|TRBV5-1|TRBJ2-1
TGCGCCAGCAGCTTGCGGGACTTAGGTGGTGAGCAGTTCTTC
CASSLRDLGGEQFF
>-|-|TRBV5-4|TRBJ2-7
TGTGCCAGCAGCGGAGAGCGTTACGAGCAGTACTTC
CASSGERYEQYF
>-|-|TRBV7-2|TRBJ2-3
TGTGCCAGCAGCTTGTTGTACACAGATACGCAGTATTTT
CASSLLYTDTQYF
>once|TRBD1|TRBV7-9|TRBJ1-2
TGTGCCAGCAGAAGGACAGGGGGCGCGAATGGCTACACCTTC
CASRRTGGANGYTF
>once|-|TRBV6-5|TRBJ1-5
TGTGCCAGCAGTTACACGCGGGGGGATCAGCCCCAGCATTTT
CASSYTRGDQPQHF
>-|-|TRBV7-9|TRBJ2-5
TGTGCCAGCAGCCAAACGGGCTACCAAGAGACCCAGTACTTC
CASSQTGYQETQYF
>-|TRBD1|TRBV30|TRBJ2-2
TGTGCCTGGAGTGTACTACTGGGACAGGGTACCGGGGAGCTGTTTTTT
CAWSVLLGQGTGELFF
>-|-|TRBV11-3|TRBJ2-5
TGTGCCAGCAGCTTTAAACTCCAAGAGACCCAGTACTTC
CASSFKLQETQYF
>once|-|TRBV2|TRBJ2-6
TGTGCCAGCAGTCACGGTAGCTCTGGGGCCAACGTCCTGACTTTC
CASSHGSSGANVLTF
>-|-|TRBV5-6|TRBJ2-2
TGTGCCAGCAGCTTGGACCGGAGATACACCGGGGAGCTGTTTTTT
CASSLDRRYTGELFF
>-|TRBD2|TRBV2|TRBJ2-2
TGTGCCAGCACGGGCCTAGCGGGTCGGACCGGGGAGCTGTTTTTT
CASTGLAGRTGELFF
>-|TRBD1|TRBV5-1|TRBJ1-2
TGCGCCAGCAGCTTGGAAGCAGGGGGCGCTTATGGCTACACCTTC
CASSLEAGGAYGYTF
>-|-|TRBV7-2|TRBJ2-7
TGTGCCAGCAGCTTAGGACCCGACAGCTACGAGCAGTACTTC
CASSLGPDSYEQYF
>-|-|TRBV9|TRBJ2-7
TGTGCCAGCAGCCCCGGGCCCTACGAGCAGTACTTC
CASSPGPYEQYF
>-|-|TRBV9|TRBJ2-5
TGTGCCAGCGCTCCCAGGGCTCAGGTAGGAGAGACCCAGTACTTC
CASAPRAQVGETQYF
>-|TRBD1|TRBV5-8|TRBJ1-1
TGTGCCAGCAGCTACGGGACAGGGGGTAGGAGAGGGACTGAAGCTTTCTTT
CASSYGTGGRRGTEAFF
>once|-|TRBV11-2|TRBJ2-7
TGTGCCAGCAGCTTAGCCGGACGGGGTACCTACGAGCAGTACTTC
CASSLAGRGTYEQYF
>-|-|TRBV7-9|TRBJ1-4
TGTGCCAGCAGCTTAACAGGGACAACTAATGAAAAACTGTTTTTT
CASSLTGTTNEKLFF